A selection of T cell receptor beta chains follows, all from one sample in a study of T cells in Graves' hyperthyroidism and ophthalmopathy. A single record per CDR3 protein comes from TCRdb applying MiXCR to the multiplex PCR reads. Of about 570,000 distinct CDR3 sequences in the sample, roughly 50% are singletons; the top ten hold roughly 19%. The sequencing input was peripheral blood or thyroid tissue (not recorded which). These receptors were obtained from an adult woman with Graves' disease, either hyperthyroidism or ophthalmopathy (not recorded which). CDR3s include the opening cysteine and the closing phenylalanine or tryptophan. Each record gives: V gene, clone size, J gene, D gene, CDR3 DNA, CDR3 protein. D genes are given only for firm matches. Clone size, where shown, is once, few, many, or a class for clones that have expanded.

V gene: TRBV6-6
clone size: NA
J gene: TRBJ2-5
D gene: NA
CDR3 DNA: TGTGCCAGCAGTTACGGTTCTGCGAAGACCCAGTACTTC
CDR3 protein: CASSYGSAKTQYF

V gene: TRBV7-9
clone size: many
J gene: TRBJ1-1
D gene: NA
CDR3 DNA: TGTGCCAGCAGCTTAGGCGGGACGACTGAAGCTTTCTTT
CDR3 protein: CASSLGGTTEAFF

V gene: TRBV15
clone size: few
J gene: TRBJ2-5
D gene: NA
CDR3 DNA: TGTGCCACCAGCAGAGATGAGTGGGGAGAGACCCAGTACTTC
CDR3 protein: CATSRDEWGETQYF

V gene: TRBV18
clone size: few
J gene: TRBJ2-7
D gene: NA
CDR3 DNA: TGTGCCAGCTCAGTTAGCGAGATCCCCTACGAGCAGTACTTC
CDR3 protein: CASSVSEIPYEQYF

V gene: TRBV29-1
clone size: few
J gene: TRBJ1-1
D gene: NA
CDR3 DNA: TGCAGCGTTGAGGGCCGTGGAGCTTTCTTT
CDR3 protein: CSVEGRGAFF

V gene: TRBV20-1
clone size: NA
J gene: TRBJ1-4
D gene: TRBD1
CDR3 DNA: TGCAGTGTTACCGGGACAGCGTCGGAAAAACTGTTTTTT
CDR3 protein: CSVTGTASEKLFF

V gene: TRBV9
clone size: NA
J gene: TRBJ1-5
D gene: NA
CDR3 DNA: TGTGCCAGCAGCTTAGCGTCGGCCGGAAGCAATCAGCCCCAGCATTTT
CDR3 protein: CASSLASAGSNQPQHF

V gene: TRBV29-1
clone size: NA
J gene: TRBJ2-5
D gene: NA
CDR3 DNA: TGCAGCAGCCTCGGACGTTTTCAAGAGACCCAGTACTTC
CDR3 protein: CSSLGRFQETQYF

V gene: TRBV10-3
clone size: NA
J gene: TRBJ2-7
D gene: NA
CDR3 DNA: TGTGCTATCCGGGTAGCTTCCTCGGACTACGAGCAGTACTTC
CDR3 protein: CAIRVASSDYEQYF

V gene: TRBV20-1
clone size: NA
J gene: TRBJ2-5
D gene: TRBD1
CDR3 DNA: TGCAGTGCTAACTACAGGGGGCAGGAGACCCAGTACTTC
CDR3 protein: CSANYRGQETQYF

V gene: TRBV20-1
clone size: NA
J gene: TRBJ1-1
D gene: NA
CDR3 DNA: TGCAGTGCTAGAGTTCGGGGGGCGGCTTTCTTT
CDR3 protein: CSARVRGAAFF

V gene: TRBV7-8
clone size: many
J gene: TRBJ2-2
D gene: NA
CDR3 DNA: TGTGCCAGCAGCTTAGGGATGAACACCGGGGAGCTGTTTTTT
CDR3 protein: CASSLGMNTGELFF

V gene: TRBV2
clone size: NA
J gene: TRBJ1-5
D gene: NA
CDR3 DNA: TGTGCCTGCAGTGCTTCGAAAAGTTATCAGCCCCAGCATTTT
CDR3 protein: CACSASKSYQPQHF

V gene: TRBV7-2
clone size: many
J gene: TRBJ2-5
D gene: NA
CDR3 DNA: TGTGCCAGCAGCTTAACAGTAGGGGAGACCCAGTACTTC
CDR3 protein: CASSLTVGETQYF

V gene: TRBV7-6
clone size: NA
J gene: TRBJ1-6
D gene: NA
CDR3 DNA: TGTGCTAGAGAACACCCCGAGGCGCCCCTCCACTTT
CDR3 protein: CAREHPEAPLHF

V gene: TRBV9
clone size: once
J gene: TRBJ2-7
D gene: TRBD2
CDR3 DNA: TGTGCCAGCAGGGGGGGGGTGTCCTACGAGCAGTACTTC
CDR3 protein: CASRGGVSYEQYF

V gene: TRBV29-1
clone size: NA
J gene: TRBJ2-7
D gene: TRBD1
CDR3 DNA: TGCAGCTTGGAACAGGGGGTTTACGAGCAGTACTTC
CDR3 protein: CSLEQGVYEQYF

V gene: TRBV6-5
clone size: many
J gene: TRBJ2-7
D gene: NA
CDR3 DNA: TGTGCCAGCAGTAGGACAGCGTTTTCTTCCTACGAGCAGTACTTC
CDR3 protein: CASSRTAFSSYEQYF

V gene: TRBV12-3/TRBV12-4
clone size: NA
J gene: TRBJ2-5
D gene: TRBD2
CDR3 DNA: TGTGCCAGCAGTTTACCGCCGGGACTAGCGGGAGAGACCCAGTACTTC
CDR3 protein: CASSLPPGLAGETQYF

V gene: TRBV12-3/TRBV12-4
clone size: NA
J gene: TRBJ2-3
D gene: NA
CDR3 DNA: TGTGCCAGCAGTTTACGGCCGAACACAGATACGCAGTATTTT
CDR3 protein: CASSLRPNTDTQYF

V gene: TRBV6-4
clone size: many
J gene: TRBJ1-1
D gene: TRBD1
CDR3 DNA: TGTGCCAGCAGTGCCGGGACAGGGGCCACTGAAGCTTTCTTT
CDR3 protein: CASSAGTGATEAFF

V gene: TRBV5-1
clone size: NA
J gene: TRBJ2-5
D gene: TRBD1
CDR3 DNA: TGCGCCAGCAGCATGGGACAGGGTGCGTCAGAGACCCAGTACTTC
CDR3 protein: CASSMGQGASETQYF

V gene: TRBV20-1
clone size: many
J gene: TRBJ2-2
D gene: TRBD2
CDR3 DNA: TGCAGTGCGCCTCAGCCACGGACTAGCGCAACCCTGGGGGCCGGGGAGCTGTTTTTT
CDR3 protein: CSAPQPRTSATLGAGELFF

V gene: TRBV5-1
clone size: many
J gene: TRBJ2-5
D gene: NA
CDR3 DNA: TGCGCCAGCAGCCCCGATCAAGAGACCCAGTACTTC
CDR3 protein: CASSPDQETQYF

V gene: TRBV20-1
clone size: NA
J gene: TRBJ2-7
D gene: TRBD2
CDR3 DNA: TGCAGTGCTAGTCTAGCGGGAGGGTTCGAGCAGTACTTC
CDR3 protein: CSASLAGGFEQYF

V gene: TRBV5-6
clone size: many
J gene: TRBJ2-5
D gene: NA
CDR3 DNA: TGTGCCAGCAGCGCCGTTTGGAGGTTCCAAGAGACCCAGTACTTC
CDR3 protein: CASSAVWRFQETQYF

V gene: TRBV6-1
clone size: NA
J gene: TRBJ1-5
D gene: NA
CDR3 DNA: TGTGCCAGCAGTGGGGGAGTAGGGGGTTTCTATCAGCCCCAGCATTTT
CDR3 protein: CASSGGVGGFYQPQHF

V gene: TRBV7-2
clone size: NA
J gene: TRBJ2-5
D gene: NA
CDR3 DNA: TGTGCCAGCAGCTTAGTGGGGGGAGGGGGAGAGACCCAGTACTTC
CDR3 protein: CASSLVGGGGETQYF

V gene: TRBV11-2
clone size: once
J gene: TRBJ1-2
D gene: TRBD1
CDR3 DNA: TGTGCCAGCAGCTTAGCAAAGGGGGCGAACTATGGCTACACCTTC
CDR3 protein: CASSLAKGANYGYTF

V gene: TRBV4-3
clone size: NA
J gene: TRBJ2-7
D gene: NA
CDR3 DNA: TGCGCCAGCAGCCAAGACATAGTGGGGATAAAATTTATCTACGAGCAGTACTTC
CDR3 protein: CASSQDIVGIKFIYEQYF

V gene: TRBV7-3
clone size: NA
J gene: TRBJ2-7
D gene: TRBD2
CDR3 DNA: TGTGCCAGCGGACCGGGCCCCCTCGGACTAGTTCCCTACGAGCAGTACTTC
CDR3 protein: CASGPGPLGLVPYEQYF

V gene: TRBV7-9
clone size: NA
J gene: TRBJ2-7
D gene: TRBD1
CDR3 DNA: TGTGCCAGCAGCAATTGGGACAGGGGGTACGAGCAGTACTTC
CDR3 protein: CASSNWDRGYEQYF

V gene: TRBV5-5
clone size: NA
J gene: TRBJ1-6
D gene: NA
CDR3 DNA: TGTGCCAGCAGCTACAGGGACTCACCCCTCCACTTT
CDR3 protein: CASSYRDSPLHF

V gene: TRBV29-1
clone size: many
J gene: TRBJ2-5
D gene: TRBD2
CDR3 DNA: TGCAGCGTATCGGGACTAGCGGGAGTGGGGACCCAGTACTTC
CDR3 protein: CSVSGLAGVGTQYF

V gene: TRBV3-1
clone size: NA
J gene: TRBJ1-6
D gene: NA
CDR3 DNA: TGTGCCAGCAGCCAAGACGAATGGATCTCCTATAATTCACCCCTCCACTTT
CDR3 protein: CASSQDEWISYNSPLHF

V gene: TRBV10-3
clone size: NA
J gene: TRBJ2-5
D gene: NA
CDR3 DNA: TGTGCCATCAGTGAGGAGGGGAGTCGGAAGACCCAGTACTTC
CDR3 protein: CAISEEGSRKTQYF

V gene: TRBV11-2
clone size: NA
J gene: TRBJ1-3
D gene: TRBD1
CDR3 DNA: TGTGCCAGCGGAGCGGACAGGAACACCATATATTTT
CDR3 protein: CASGADRNTIYF